This TCR beta chain emerged from a study of CD8 T cells in Susac syndrome. General observations from the study: Individuals included in the TCR sequencing and HLA analysis were acknowledged by the study to be relatively few in number.

Reverse transcription of roughly 0.5 to 1 ug RNA was carried out with random hexamers. A multiplex approach, immunoSEQ multiplex PCR, amplified TCR beta CDR3 across 54 Vbeta and 13 Jbeta. TCRdb analysed the immunoSEQ multiplex PCR reads with MiXCR anew, one entry per CDR3 protein. Of about 300,000 distinct CDR3 sequences detected, just over 90% appear once; the ten largest clones hold roughly 0.059%. Negative isolation yielded the CD8+ and CD4+ T cells, while FACS enriched the TEMRA cells. A note on this clonotype: Its antigen is not known.

CDR1 and CDR2 from the germline V gene are LGHNT and FRNRAP. Trimming at V came to 0 bases and at J to 0 bases, leaving 12 bases not matched to a gene. The length of the CDR3 is 21 residues. The chain carries TRBV12-5 and TRBJ2-3; TRBD2 matches 13 bases. The clonotype comes from a human donor with multiple sclerosis. Sequencing used CD4+ T cells from PBMCs. The CDR3 sequence is CASGLVLGLAGLRTSTDTQYF. In nucleotides, the CDR3 is TGTGCTAGTGGTTTGGTCCTGGGACTAGCGGGATTACGTACAAGCACAGATACGCAGTATTTT.